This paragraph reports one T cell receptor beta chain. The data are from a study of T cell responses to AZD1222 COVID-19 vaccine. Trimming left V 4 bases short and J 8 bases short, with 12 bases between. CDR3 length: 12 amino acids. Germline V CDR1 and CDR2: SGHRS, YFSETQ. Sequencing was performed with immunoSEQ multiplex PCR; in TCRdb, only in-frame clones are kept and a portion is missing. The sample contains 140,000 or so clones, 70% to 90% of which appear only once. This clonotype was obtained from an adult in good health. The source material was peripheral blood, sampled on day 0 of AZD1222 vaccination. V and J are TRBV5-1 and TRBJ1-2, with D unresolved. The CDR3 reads CASSLTMGGYTF. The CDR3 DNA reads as TGCGCCAGCAGCCTTACGATGGGAGGCTACACCTTC.